This TCR beta chain was captured in a study of OX40 agonist ivuxolimab in advanced cancers. Whole-study context: Hepatocellular carcinoma, melanoma, renal cell or head and neck cancer was diagnosed in the dose-escalation patients.

Assay used: immunoSEQ multiplex PCR; TCRdb lists only in-frame clones, some missing. The table lists 43,000 or so clones, around 90% of them singletons. V lost 4 bases, J lost 3 bases, and 3 bases stayed unmatched. The CDR3 length is 16 residues. The germline CDR1 and CDR2 sequences are SEHNR and FQNEAQ (reference sequence). Sequenced here: CD4+ or CD8+ T cells sorted from blood, sampled in a trial of the OX40 agonist ivuxolimab. The TCR was taken from an adult with an advanced solid tumor such as melanoma, head and neck, liver or kidney cancer. The chain uses TRBV7-9 and TRBJ2-3, with 14 bases matching TRBD2. CDR3 residues: CASSWGLAGVTDTQYF. The CDR3 DNA is TGTGCCAGCAGCTGGGGACTAGCGGGAGTGACAGATACGCAGTATTTT.